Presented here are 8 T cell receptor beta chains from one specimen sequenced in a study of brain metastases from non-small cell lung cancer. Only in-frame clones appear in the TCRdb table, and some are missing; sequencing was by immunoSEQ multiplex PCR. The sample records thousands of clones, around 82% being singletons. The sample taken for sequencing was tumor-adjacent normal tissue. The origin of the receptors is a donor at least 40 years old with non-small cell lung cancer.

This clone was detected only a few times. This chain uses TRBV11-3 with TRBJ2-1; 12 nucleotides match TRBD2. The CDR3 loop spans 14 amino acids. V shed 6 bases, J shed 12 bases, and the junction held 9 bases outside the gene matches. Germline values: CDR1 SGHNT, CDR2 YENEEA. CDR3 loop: CASRGGLAGSGQFF. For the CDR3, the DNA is TGTGCCAGCAGAGGGGGACTAGCGGGTTCGGGGCAGTTCTTC.

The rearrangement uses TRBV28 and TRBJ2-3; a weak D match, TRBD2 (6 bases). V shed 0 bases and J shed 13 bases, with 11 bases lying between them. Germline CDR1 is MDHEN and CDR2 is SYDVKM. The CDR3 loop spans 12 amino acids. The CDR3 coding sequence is TGTGCCAGCAGTTTATGGGGGACTCCGGAGTATTTT. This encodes CASSLWGTPEYF.

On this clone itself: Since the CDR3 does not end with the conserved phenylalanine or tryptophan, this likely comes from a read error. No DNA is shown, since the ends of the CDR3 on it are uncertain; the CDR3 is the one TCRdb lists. CDR3 region: CASSSLEVAEPDL. The chain employs TRBV28 and TRBJ2-3; TRBD2 is the table's D call, not checked against the DNA. Per the germline V gene, CDR1 is MDHEN and CDR2 is SYDVKM. The CDR3 is 13 amino acids long, termini counted.

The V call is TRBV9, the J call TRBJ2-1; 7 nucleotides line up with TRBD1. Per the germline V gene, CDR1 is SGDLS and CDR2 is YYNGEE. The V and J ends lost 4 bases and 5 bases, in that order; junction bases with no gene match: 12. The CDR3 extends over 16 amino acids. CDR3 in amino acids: CASSFFDRVGNNEQFF. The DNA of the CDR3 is TGTGCCAGCAGCTTCTTCGACAGGGTGGGGAACAATGAGCAGTTCTTC.

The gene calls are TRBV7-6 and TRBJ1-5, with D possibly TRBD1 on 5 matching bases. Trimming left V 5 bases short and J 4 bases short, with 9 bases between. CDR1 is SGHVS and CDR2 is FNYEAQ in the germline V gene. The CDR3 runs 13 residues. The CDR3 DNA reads TGTGCCAGCAGCCAGGACACGAATCAGCCCCAGCATTTT. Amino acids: CASSQDTNQPQHF.

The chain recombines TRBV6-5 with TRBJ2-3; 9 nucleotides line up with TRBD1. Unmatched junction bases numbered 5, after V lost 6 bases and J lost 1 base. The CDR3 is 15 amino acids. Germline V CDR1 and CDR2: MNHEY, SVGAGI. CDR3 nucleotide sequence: TGTGCCAGCAGGGATTGGACAGGGGGCACAGATACGCAGTATTTT. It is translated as CASRDWTGGTDTQYF.

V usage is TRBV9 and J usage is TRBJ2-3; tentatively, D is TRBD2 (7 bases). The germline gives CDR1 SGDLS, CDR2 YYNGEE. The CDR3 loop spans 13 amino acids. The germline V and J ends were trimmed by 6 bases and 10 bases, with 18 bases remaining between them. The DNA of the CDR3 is TGTGCCAGCAACCCTGAGGGGGGGAAGGCGCAGTATTTT. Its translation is CASNPEGGKAQYF.

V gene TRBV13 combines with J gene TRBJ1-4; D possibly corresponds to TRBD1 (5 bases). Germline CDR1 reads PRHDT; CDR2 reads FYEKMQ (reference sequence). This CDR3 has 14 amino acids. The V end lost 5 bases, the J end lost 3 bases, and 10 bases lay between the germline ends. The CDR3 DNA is TGTGCCAGCAGCCCGCGACAGCCTAATGAAAAACTGTTTTTT. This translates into CASSPRQPNEKLFF.